This T cell receptor beta chain was recorded in a study of control samples from healthy donors and cancer patients. The germline V gene encodes CDR1 SGHRS and CDR2 YFSETQ. There are 14 residues in the CDR3. The V and J ends lost 4 bases and 3 bases respectively, with 12 bases between them. The table came from immunoSEQ multiplex PCR; TCRdb's copy has only in-frame clones and leaves some out. The sample holds about 170,000 clones, 85% to 90% seen once. The TCR sequence derives from a woman aged 30 to 39 in good health. The rearrangement uses TRBV5-1 and TRBJ2-3; maybe TRBD1 (5 bases). The sequencing sample was made of blood. CDR3 in amino acids: CASSPRAVTDTQYF. DNA of the CDR3: TGCGCCAGCAGCCCCAGGGCCGTGACAGATACGCAGTATTTT. Variable domain in full (rest from reference TRBV5-1 and TRBJ2-3): KAGVTQTPRYLIKTRGQQVTLSCSPISGHRSVSWYQQTPGQGLQFLFEYFSETQRNKGNFPGRFSGRQFSNSRSEMNVSTLELGDSALYLCASSPRAVTDTQYFGPGTRLTVL.